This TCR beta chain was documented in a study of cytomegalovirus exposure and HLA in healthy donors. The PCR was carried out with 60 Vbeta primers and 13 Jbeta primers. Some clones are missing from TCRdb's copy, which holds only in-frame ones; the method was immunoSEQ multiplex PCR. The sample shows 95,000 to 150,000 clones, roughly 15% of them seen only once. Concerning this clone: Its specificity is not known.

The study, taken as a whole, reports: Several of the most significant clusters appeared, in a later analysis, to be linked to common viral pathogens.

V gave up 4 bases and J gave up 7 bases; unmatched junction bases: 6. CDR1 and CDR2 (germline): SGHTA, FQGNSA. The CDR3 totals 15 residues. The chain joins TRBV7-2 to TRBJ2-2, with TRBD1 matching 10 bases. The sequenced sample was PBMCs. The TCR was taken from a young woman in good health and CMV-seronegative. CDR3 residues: CASSSGQGGGGELFF. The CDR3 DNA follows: TGTGCCAGCAGCTCTGGACAGGGGGGTGGCGGGGAGCTGTTTTTT.